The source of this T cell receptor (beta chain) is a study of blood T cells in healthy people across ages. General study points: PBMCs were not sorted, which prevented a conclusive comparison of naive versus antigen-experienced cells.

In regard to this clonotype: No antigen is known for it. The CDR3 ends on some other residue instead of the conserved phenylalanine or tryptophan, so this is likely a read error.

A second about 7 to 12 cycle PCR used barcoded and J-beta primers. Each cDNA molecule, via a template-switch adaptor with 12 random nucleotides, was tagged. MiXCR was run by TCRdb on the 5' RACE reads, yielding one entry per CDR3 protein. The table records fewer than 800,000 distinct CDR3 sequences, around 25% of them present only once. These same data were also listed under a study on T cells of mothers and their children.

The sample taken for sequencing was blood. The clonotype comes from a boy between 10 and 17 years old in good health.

The CDR3 nucleotides read TGTGCCAGCAGTTTTGCTCCAGCTTGGTACGAGCAGTACATC. The encoded protein is CASSFAPAWYEQYI. The chain employs TRBV28 and TRBJ2-7; D not resolved. Germline CDR1 reads MDHEN; CDR2 reads SYDVKM. V lost 3 bases, J lost 4 bases, and 13 bases lay in between. This CDR3 is built from 14 residues.